The next 14 T cell receptor beta chains were all read from a single sample in a study of T cell changes during pregnancy in multiple sclerosis. Assay: immunoSEQ multiplex PCR; the TCRdb copy retains only in-frame clones and omits some. The top ten hold roughly 6.5% of the sample, which has approximately 60,000 clones, less than 95% seen once. The specimen comprised peripheral blood, sampled in the third trimester of pregnancy. Receptors originate from a female donor in good health, enrolled as a control in a pregnancy study.

This chain connects TRBV5-6 to TRBJ1-1; TRBD1 matches 10 bases. The CDR3 is made up of 15 amino acids. Trimming cost V 2 bases and J 4 bases; bases outside gene matches: 5. From germline, CDR1 is SGHDT and CDR2 YYEEEE. CDR3 DNA: TGTGCCAGCAGCTTCGAGTGGGACAGGGGCACTGAAGCTTTCTTT. Protein product: CASSFEWDRGTEAFF.

The CDR3 protein is CASSDPLRGSGNTIYF. The DNA of the CDR3 is TGTGCCAGCAGTGACCCCTTGCGGGGTTCGGGAAACACCATATATTTT. The rearrangement joins TRBV6-1 to TRBJ1-3, with no clear D. Trimming left V 3 bases short and J 4 bases short, with 16 bases between. The CDR3 extends over 16 amino acids. Germline CDR1 is MNHNS and CDR2 is SASEGT.

The rearrangement uses TRBV30 and TRBJ2-5; D is ambiguous. Germline values: CDR1 GTSNPN, CDR2 SVGIG (reference sequence). Trimming took 1 base from V and 4 from J, leaving 10 bases between them. This CDR3 has 13 residues. In DNA, the CDR3 is TGTGCCTGGAGTGAGCGCATTAGAGAGACCCAGTACTTC. It codes for CAWSERIRETQYF.

This chain uses TRBV7-7 with TRBJ2-1; 9 nucleotides line up with TRBD2. The CDR3 totals 15 residues. Germline-derived CDR1 and CDR2 are SSHAT and FNYEAQ (reference sequence). The trim removed 5 bases at V and 4 bases at J, leaving 6 bases unmatched. The CDR3 region has the DNA TGTGCCAGCAGCGACGGACTAGCGCCTTACAATGAGCAGTTCTTC. Translated, it gives CASSDGLAPYNEQFF.

This chain uses TRBV9 with TRBJ1-6; D ambiguous. This CDR3 is built from 16 residues. Germline values: CDR1 SGDLS, CDR2 YYNGEE. V lost 7 bases to trimming and J lost 0 bases, with 14 bases between them. CDR3 region: CASASRGSSYNSPLHF. DNA for the CDR3: TGTGCCAGCGCTAGCCGAGGAAGCTCCTATAATTCACCCCTCCACTTT.

V gene TRBV4-1 combines with J gene TRBJ2-7; the match to TRBD1 covers 8 bases. Trimming removed 2 bases from V and 7 bases from J; junction bases left unmatched: 10. This CDR3 comprises 15 residues. Germline V gives CDR1 MGHRA, CDR2 YSYEKL. The DNA of the CDR3 is TGCGCCAGCAGCCAAACGACAGGGGTTGTATTGGAGCAGTACTTC. Translating gives CASSQTTGVVLEQYF.

The J gene is TRBJ2-1, the V gene TRBV29-1, with 9 positions matching TRBD2. Looked up from germline, CDR1 is SQVTM and CDR2 is ANQGSEA. The ends lost 4 bases at V and 5 bases at J; junction bases unmatched: 3. The CDR3 is 13 residues long. CDR3 nucleotides: TGCAGCGTTGGCGGGGGGGGGCACAATGAGCAGTTCTTC. Its protein product is CSVGGGGHNEQFF.

The chain uses TRBV2 and TRBJ2-3; possibly TRBD1 for D (8 bases). Germline CDR1 SNHLY, CDR2 FYNNEI. The CDR3 runs to 13 residues. The V end lost 9 bases, the J end lost 4 bases, and 14 bases lay between the germline ends. The CDR3 bases are TGTGCCAGGCGACAGGGGAGGGCAGATACGCAGTATTTT. The encoded protein is CARRQGRADTQYF.

The chain carries TRBV7-8 and TRBJ1-1, with D hard to call. This CDR3 spans 19 amino acids. The germline V gene has CDR1 SGHVS and CDR2 FQNEAQ. The ends were cut back, 1 base at V and 0 bases at J, with 21 bases in the middle. The CDR3 DNA is TGTGCCAGCAGCTTAGAGCGCTACCCCCAGCCCGTGTTGAACACTGAAGCTTTCTTT. It encodes CASSLERYPQPVLNTEAFF. The variable domain in full, with the rest retrieved from reference TRBV7-8 and TRBJ1-1, is GAGVSQSPRYKVAKRGQDVALRCDPISGHVSLFWYQQALGQGPEFLTYFQNEAQLDKSGLPSDRFFAERPEGSVSTLKIQRTQQEDSAVYLCASSLERYPQPVLNTEAFFGQGTRLTVV.

This clone occurred once. This chain links TRBV6-5 with TRBJ1-6; 7 bases line up with TRBD1. The CDR3 sequence is 13 residues long. The V gene's germline CDR1 is MNHEY and CDR2 SVGAGI. V trimming: 6 bases; J trimming: 8 bases; junction bases outside the gene matches: 4. The DNA for the CDR3 is TGTGCCAGCAGCCTAGGACAGGATTCACCCCTCCACTTT. Protein product: CASSLGQDSPLHF.

The chain uses TRBV9 and TRBJ1-2; 7 bases fit TRBD1. CDR1 SGDLS and CDR2 YYNGEE come from the germline V gene. The CDR3 is 14 residues long. Trimming removed 4 bases from V and 5 bases from J; junction bases left unmatched: 8. CDR3 residues: CASSPDGQVYGYTF. In nucleotides, the CDR3 is TGTGCCAGCAGCCCAGACGGACAGGTTTATGGCTACACCTTC.

This clone was seen a handful of times. Other DNA sequences in the sample encode the same CDR3. V is TRBV19 and J is TRBJ2-7; D ambiguous. Trimming cost V 4 bases and J 0 bases, with 4 bases left between them. The CDR3 sequence is 12 residues long. Looked up from germline, CDR1 is LNHDA and CDR2 is SQIVND (reference sequence). In DNA form, the CDR3 reads TGTGCCAGTAGTACATCCTCCTACGAGCAGTACTTC. This codes for CASSTSSYEQYF. Full variable domain (outside the CDR3, taken from reference TRBV19 and TRBJ2-7): DGGITQSPKYLFRKEGQNVTLSCEQNLNHDAMYWYRQDPGQGLRLIYYSQIVNDFQKGDIAEGYSVSREKKESFPLTVTSAQKNPTAFYLCASSTSSYEQYFGPGTRLTVT.

The V gene is TRBV7-6, the J gene TRBJ2-3; the match to TRBD2 covers 11 bases. The germline V gene has CDR1 SGHVS and CDR2 FNYEAQ. The CDR3 runs to 18 residues. V trimming: 5 bases; J trimming: 5 bases; junction bases outside the gene matches: 15. The CDR3 DNA reads TGTGCCAGCAGCAATCCATCCCCCCTAGCGGGGGGTGGAGATACGCAGTATTTT. Protein: CASSNPSPLAGGGDTQYF.

This chain links TRBV11-2 with TRBJ1-3, with TRBD1 matching over 11 bases. The length of the CDR3 is 16 residues. The germline gives CDR1 SGHAT, CDR2 FQNNGV. The V segment lost 5 bases and the J segment 8 bases; nucleotides outside the gene matches: 11. CDR3 nucleotide sequence: TGTGCCAGCAGCAAACGGACAGGGGGCTTGTTAGACACCATATATTTT. Amino acid sequence: CASSKRTGGLLDTIYF.